This T cell receptor (beta chain) was captured in a study of shared clonotypes between healthy human individuals. The CDR3 is 13 amino acids. In germline, CDR1 is MNHNS, CDR2 SASEGT. V gave up 3 bases and J gave up 7 bases, with 12 bases separating them. TCRdb's table, derived via immunoSEQ multiplex PCR, lists solely in-frame clones and lacks some. This table has about 2 million clones, around 96% appearing once. CD45RO negativity and positive selection for CCR7 defined naive CD8 cells, a population that excluded terminally differentiated effector memory CD45RA+ cells. V usage is TRBV6-1 and J usage is TRBJ1-1; D unresolved. Sequencing was performed on naive CD8+ T cells sorted from blood. The sequence was obtained from a man aged 18 to 30 in good health. In DNA, the CDR3 is TGTGCCAGCAGTGATCGGTTACTTTTTGAAGCTTTCTTT. Its protein is CASSDRLLFEAFF.